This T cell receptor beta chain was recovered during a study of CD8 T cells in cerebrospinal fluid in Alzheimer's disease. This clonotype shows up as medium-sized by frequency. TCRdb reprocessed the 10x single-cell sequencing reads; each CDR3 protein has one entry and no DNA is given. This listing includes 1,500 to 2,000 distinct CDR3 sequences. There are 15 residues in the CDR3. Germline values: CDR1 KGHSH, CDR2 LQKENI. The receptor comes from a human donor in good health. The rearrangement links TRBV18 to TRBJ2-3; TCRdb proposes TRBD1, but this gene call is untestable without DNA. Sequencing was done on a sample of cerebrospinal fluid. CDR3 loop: CASSLKGTDTDTQYF.